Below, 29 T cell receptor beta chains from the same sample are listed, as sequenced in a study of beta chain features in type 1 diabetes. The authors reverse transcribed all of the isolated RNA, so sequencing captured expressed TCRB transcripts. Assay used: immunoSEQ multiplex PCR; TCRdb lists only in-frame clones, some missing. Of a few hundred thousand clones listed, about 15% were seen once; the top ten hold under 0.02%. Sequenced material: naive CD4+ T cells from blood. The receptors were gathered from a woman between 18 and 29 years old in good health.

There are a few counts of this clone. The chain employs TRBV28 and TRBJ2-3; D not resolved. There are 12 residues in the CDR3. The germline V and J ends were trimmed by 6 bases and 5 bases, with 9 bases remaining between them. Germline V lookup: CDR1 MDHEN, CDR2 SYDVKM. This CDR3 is CASSSLRDTQYF. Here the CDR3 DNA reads TGTGCCAGCAGCTCCCTCCGAGATACGCAGTATTTT. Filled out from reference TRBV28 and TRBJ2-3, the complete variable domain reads DVKVTQSSRYLVKRTGEKVFLECVQDMDHENMFWYRQDPGLGLRLIYFSYDVKMKEKGDIPEGYSVSREKKERFSLILESASTNQTSMYLCASSSLRDTQYFGPGTRLTVL.

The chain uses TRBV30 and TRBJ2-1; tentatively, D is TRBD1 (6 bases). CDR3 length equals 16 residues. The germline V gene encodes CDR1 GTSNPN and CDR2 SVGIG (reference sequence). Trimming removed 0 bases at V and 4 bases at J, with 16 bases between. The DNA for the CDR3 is TGTGCCTGGAGTGTACTACACCCCCAGGGGTACAATGAGCAGTTCTTC. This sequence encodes CAWSVLHPQGYNEQFF. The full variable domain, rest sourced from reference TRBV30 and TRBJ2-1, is SQTIHQWPATLVQPVGSPLSLECTVEGTSNPNLYWYRQAAGRGLQLLFYSVGIGQISSEVPQNLSASRPQDRQFILSSKKLLLSDSGFYLCAWSVLHPQGYNEQFFGPGTRLTVL.

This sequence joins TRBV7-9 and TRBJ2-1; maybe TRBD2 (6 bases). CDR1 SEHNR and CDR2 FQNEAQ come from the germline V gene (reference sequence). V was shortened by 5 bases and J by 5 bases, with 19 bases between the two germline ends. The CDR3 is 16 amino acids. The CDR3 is CASSPRTGERHNEQFF. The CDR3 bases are TGTGCCAGCAGCCCCCGGACGGGAGAACGCCACAATGAGCAGTTCTTC.

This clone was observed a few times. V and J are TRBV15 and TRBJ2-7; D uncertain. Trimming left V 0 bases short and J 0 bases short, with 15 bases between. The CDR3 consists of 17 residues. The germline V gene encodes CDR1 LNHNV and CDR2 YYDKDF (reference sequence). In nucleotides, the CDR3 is TGTGCCACCAGCAGAGAAATGGGCCCATCCGGCTCCTACGAGCAGTACTTC. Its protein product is CATSREMGPSGSYEQYF.

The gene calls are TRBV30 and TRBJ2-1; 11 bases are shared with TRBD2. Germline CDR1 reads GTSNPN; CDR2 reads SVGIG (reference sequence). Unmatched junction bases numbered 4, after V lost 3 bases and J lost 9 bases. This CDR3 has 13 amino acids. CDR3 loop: CAWRSSGRREQFF. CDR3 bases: TGTGCCTGGAGGTCTAGCGGGAGGCGTGAGCAGTTCTTC.

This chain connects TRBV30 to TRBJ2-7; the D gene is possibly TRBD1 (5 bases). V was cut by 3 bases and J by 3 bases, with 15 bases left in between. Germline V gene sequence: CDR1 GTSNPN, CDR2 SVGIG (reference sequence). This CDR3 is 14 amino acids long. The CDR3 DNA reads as TGTGCCTGGAGCGACATACAGGTCCACTACGAGCAGTACTTC. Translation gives CAWSDIQVHYEQYF.

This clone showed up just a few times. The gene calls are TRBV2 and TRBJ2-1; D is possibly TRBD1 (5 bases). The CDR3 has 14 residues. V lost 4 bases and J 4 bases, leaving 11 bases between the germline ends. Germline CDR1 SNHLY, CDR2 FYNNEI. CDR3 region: CASSGQLGYNEQFF. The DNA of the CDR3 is TGTGCCAGCAGTGGACAGTTAGGGTACAATGAGCAGTTCTTC. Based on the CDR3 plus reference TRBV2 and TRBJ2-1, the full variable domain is EPEVTQTPSHQVTQMGQEVILRCVPISNHLYFYWYRQILGQKVEFLVSFYNNEISEKSEIFDDQFSVERPDGSNFTLKIRSTKLEDSAMYFCASSGQLGYNEQFFGPGTRLTVL.

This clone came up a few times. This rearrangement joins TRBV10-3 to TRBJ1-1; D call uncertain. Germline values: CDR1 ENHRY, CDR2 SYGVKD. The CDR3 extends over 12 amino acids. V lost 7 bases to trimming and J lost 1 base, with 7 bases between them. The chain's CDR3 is CAITRGNTEAFF. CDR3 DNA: TGTGCCATCACTCGGGGGAACACTGAAGCTTTCTTT.

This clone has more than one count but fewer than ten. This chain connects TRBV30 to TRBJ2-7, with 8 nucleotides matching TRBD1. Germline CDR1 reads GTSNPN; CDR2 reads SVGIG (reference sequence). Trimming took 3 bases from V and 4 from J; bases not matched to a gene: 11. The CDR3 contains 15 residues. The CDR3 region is CAWRRDRGQVYEQYF. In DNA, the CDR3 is TGTGCCTGGAGGCGGGACCGGGGACAGGTTTACGAGCAGTACTTC.

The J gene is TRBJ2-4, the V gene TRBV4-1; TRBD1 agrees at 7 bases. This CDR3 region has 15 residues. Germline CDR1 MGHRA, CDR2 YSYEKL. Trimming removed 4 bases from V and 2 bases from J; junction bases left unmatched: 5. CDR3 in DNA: TGCGCCAGCAGCCCTTGGGGACAGCCCAAAAACATTCAGTACTTC. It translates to CASSPWGQPKNIQYF.

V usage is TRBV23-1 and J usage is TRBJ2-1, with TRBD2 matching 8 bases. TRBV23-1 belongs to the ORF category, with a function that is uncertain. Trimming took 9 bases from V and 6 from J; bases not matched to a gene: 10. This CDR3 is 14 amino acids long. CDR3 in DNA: TGCGCCAGGAGTTTCTGGACTAGCTTCAATGAGCAGTTCTTC. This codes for CARSFWTSFNEQFF.

The CDR3 sequence: CASSIPSGGGPVFVEQYF. CDR3 coding DNA: TGTGCCAGCAGCATCCCCTCGGGGGGAGGGCCGGTTTTTGTCGAGCAGTACTTC. The V and J genes are TRBV7-9 and TRBJ2-7; TRBD2 matches 7 bases. V trimming: 5 bases; J trimming: 6 bases; junction bases outside the gene matches: 22. The CDR3 is 18 amino acids. Germline V lookup: CDR1 SEHNR, CDR2 FQNEAQ (reference sequence).

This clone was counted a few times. The CDR3 sequence: CASSTGASGRSEQYF. Written as DNA, the CDR3 is TGTGCCAGTAGTACCGGGGCTAGCGGGCGCAGCGAGCAGTACTTC. The J gene is TRBJ2-7, the V gene TRBV19, with 8 nucleotides matching TRBD2. Germline lookup yields CDR1 LNHDA and CDR2 SQIVND (reference sequence). Losses at the gene ends were 4 bases for V and 6 bases for J; bases not matched to a gene: 11. CDR3 length: 15 amino acids.

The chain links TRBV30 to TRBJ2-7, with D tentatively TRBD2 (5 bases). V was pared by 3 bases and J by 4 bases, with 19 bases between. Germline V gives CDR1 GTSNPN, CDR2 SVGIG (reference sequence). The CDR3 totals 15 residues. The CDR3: CAWSRDYTPRYEQYF. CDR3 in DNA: TGTGCCTGGAGCCGTGACTACACCCCTCGGTACGAGCAGTACTTC. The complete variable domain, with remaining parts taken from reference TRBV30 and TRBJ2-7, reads SQTIHQWPATLVQPVGSPLSLECTVEGTSNPNLYWYRQAAGRGLQLLFYSVGIGQISSEVPQNLSASRPQDRQFILSSKKLLLSDSGFYLCAWSRDYTPRYEQYFGPGTRLTVT.

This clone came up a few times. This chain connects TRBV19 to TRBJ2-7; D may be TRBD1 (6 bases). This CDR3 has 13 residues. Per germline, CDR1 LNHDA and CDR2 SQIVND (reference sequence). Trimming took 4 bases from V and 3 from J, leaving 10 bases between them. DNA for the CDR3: TGTGCCAGTAGTAACACAGGGAGCTACGAGCAGTACTTC. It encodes CASSNTGSYEQYF. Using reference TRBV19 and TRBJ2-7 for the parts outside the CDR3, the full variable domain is DGGITQSPKYLFRKEGQNVTLSCEQNLNHDAMYWYRQDPGQGLRLIYYSQIVNDFQKGDIAEGYSVSREKKESFPLTVTSAQKNPTAFYLCASSNTGSYEQYFGPGTRLTVT.

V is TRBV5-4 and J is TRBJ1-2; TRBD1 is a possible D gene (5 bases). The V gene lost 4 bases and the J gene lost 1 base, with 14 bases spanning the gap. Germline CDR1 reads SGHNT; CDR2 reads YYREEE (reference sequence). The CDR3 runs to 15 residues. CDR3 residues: CASSLGTGINYGYTF. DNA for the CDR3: TGTGCCAGCAGCCTCGGTACAGGCATTAACTATGGCTACACCTTC.

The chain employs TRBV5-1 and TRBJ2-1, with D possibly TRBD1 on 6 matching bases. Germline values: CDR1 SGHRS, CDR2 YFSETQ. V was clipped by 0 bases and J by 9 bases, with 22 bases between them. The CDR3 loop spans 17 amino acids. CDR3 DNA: TGCGCCAGCAGCTTGGGTACAGGGACGGTTTCTAAGGGTGAGCAGTTCTTC. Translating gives CASSLGTGTVSKGEQFF.

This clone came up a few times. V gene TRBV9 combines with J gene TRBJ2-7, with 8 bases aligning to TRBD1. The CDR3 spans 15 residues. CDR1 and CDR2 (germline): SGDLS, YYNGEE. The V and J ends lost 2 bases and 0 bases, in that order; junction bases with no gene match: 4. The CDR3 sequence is CASSVRQGPSYEQYF. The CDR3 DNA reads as TGTGCCAGCAGCGTTAGACAGGGGCCCTCCTACGAGCAGTACTTC. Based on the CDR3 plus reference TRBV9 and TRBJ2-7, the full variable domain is DSGVTQTPKHLITATGQRVTLRCSPRSGDLSVYWYQQSLDQGLQFLIQYYNGEERAKGNILERFSAQQFPDLHSELNLSSLELGDSALYFCASSVRQGPSYEQYFGPGTRLTVT.

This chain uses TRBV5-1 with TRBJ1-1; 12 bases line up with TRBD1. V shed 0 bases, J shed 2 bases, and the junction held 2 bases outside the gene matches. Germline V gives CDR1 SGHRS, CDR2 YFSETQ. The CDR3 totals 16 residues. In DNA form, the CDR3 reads TGCGCCAGCAGCTTGGGGGGGACAGGGGGCAACACTGAAGCTTTCTTT. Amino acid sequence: CASSLGGTGGNTEAFF.

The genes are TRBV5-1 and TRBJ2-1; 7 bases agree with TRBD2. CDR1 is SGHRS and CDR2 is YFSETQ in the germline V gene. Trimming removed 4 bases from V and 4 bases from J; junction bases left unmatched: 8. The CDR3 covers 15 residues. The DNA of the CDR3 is TGCGCCAGCAGCAAGAGGACTAGTAGTTACAATGAGCAGTTCTTC. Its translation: CASSKRTSSYNEQFF.

CDR3 DNA sequence: TGTGCCAGCAGCAACAACAGGGATGAGCAGTTCTTC. This codes for CASSNNRDEQFF. The J gene is TRBJ2-1, the V gene TRBV9; D is possibly TRBD1 (6 bases). With 4 bases removed from V and 8 bases from J, the gap between germline ends came to 10 bases. Germline values: CDR1 SGDLS, CDR2 YYNGEE. There are 12 residues in the CDR3.

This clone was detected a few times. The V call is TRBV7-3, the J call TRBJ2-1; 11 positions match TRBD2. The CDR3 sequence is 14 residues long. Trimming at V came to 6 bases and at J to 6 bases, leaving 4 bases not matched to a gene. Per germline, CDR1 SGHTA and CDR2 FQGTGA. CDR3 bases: TGTGCCAGCAGTGTAGCGGGAGGGCGCAATGAGCAGTTCTTC. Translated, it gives CASSVAGGRNEQFF.

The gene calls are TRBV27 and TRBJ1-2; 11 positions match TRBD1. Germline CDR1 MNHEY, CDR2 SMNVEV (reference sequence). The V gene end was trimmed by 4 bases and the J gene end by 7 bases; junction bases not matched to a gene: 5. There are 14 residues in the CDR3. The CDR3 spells CASSSDRGRFGYTF. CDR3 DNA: TGTGCCAGCAGTTCGGACAGGGGGCGTTTTGGCTACACCTTC.

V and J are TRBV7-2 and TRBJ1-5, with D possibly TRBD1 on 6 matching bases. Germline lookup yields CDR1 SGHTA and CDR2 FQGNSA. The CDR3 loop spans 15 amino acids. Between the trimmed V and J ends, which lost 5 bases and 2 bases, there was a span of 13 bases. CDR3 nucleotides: TGTGCCAGCAGCCCCAACAGGGAGCGCAATCAGCCCCAGCATTTT. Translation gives CASSPNRERNQPQHF.

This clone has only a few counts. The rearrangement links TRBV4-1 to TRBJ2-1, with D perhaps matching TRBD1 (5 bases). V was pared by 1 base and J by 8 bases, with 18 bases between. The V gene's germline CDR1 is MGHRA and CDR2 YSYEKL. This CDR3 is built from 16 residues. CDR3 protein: CASSQGGGSSWDEQFF. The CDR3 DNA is TGCGCCAGCAGCCAAGGGGGCGGATCCTCTTGGGATGAGCAGTTCTTC.

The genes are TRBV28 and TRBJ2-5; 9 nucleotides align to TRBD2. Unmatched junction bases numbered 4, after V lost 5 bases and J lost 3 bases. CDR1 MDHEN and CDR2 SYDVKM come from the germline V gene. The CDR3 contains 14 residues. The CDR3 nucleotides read TGTGCCAGCAGTCAGGGCGGGAGGGAAGAGACCCAGTACTTC. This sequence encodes CASSQGGREETQYF. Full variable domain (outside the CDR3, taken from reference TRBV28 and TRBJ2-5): DVKVTQSSRYLVKRTGEKVFLECVQDMDHENMFWYRQDPGLGLRLIYFSYDVKMKEKGDIPEGYSVSREKKERFSLILESASTNQTSMYLCASSQGGREETQYFGPGTRLLVL.

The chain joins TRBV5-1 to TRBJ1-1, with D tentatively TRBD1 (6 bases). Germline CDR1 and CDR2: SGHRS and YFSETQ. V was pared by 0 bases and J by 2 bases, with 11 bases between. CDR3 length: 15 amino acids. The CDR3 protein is CASSLAVGANTEAFF. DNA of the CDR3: TGCGCCAGCAGCTTGGCCGTGGGGGCCAACACTGAAGCTTTCTTT.

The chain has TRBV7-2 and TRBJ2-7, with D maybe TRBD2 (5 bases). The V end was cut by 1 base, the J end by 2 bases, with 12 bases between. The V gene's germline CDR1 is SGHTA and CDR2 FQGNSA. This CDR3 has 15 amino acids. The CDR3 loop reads CASSLERVVTYEQYF. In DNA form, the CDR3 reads TGTGCCAGCAGCTTAGAGAGGGTTGTAACCTACGAGCAGTACTTC. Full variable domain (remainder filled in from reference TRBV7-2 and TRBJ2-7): GAGVSQSPSNKVTEKGKDVELRCDPISGHTALYWYRQSLGQGLEFLIYFQGNSAPDKSGLPSDRFSAERTGGSVSTLTIQRTQQEDSAVYLCASSLERVVTYEQYFGPGTRLTVT.

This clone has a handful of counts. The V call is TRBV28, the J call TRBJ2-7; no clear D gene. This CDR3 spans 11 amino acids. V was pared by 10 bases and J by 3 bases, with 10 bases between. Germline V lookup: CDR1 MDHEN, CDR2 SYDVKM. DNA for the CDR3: TGTGCCATTGCGCTTGACTACGAGCAGTACTTC. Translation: CAIALDYEQYF.